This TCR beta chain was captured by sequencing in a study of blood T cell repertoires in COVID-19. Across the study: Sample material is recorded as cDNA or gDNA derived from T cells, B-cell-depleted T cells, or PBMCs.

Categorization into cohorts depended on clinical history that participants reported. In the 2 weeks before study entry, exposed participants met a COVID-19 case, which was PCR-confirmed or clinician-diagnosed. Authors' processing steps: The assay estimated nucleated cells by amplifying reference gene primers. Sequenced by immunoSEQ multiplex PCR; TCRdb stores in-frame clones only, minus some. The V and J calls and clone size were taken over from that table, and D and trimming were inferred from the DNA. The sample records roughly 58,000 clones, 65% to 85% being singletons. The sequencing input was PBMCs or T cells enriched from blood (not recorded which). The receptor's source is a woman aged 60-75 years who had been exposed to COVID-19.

CDR3 sequence: CASSFGEGVSEQFF. CDR3 bases: TGCGCCAGCAGCTTTGGCGAGGGGGTGAGTGAGCAGTTCTTC. The rearrangement links TRBV5-1 to TRBJ2-1; TRBD1 is a possible D gene (6 bases). Germline assignment: CDR1 SGHRS and CDR2 YFSETQ. The ends were cut back, 2 bases at V and 9 bases at J, with 15 bases in the middle. The CDR3 covers 14 residues.